This TCR beta chain was captured in a study of blood T cell repertoires in COVID-19. Background on the study: COVID-19 samples collected from the United States, Italy and Spain covered acute and convalescent phases. From T cells, B-cell-depleted T cells, or PBMCs came the material, which was cDNA or gDNA.

The CDR3 sequence is 12 residues long. V lost 4 bases, J lost 12 bases, and 7 bases stayed unmatched. CDR1 and CDR2 (germline): KGHDR, SFDVKD. Authors' methods: Estimation of nucleated cell counts relied on the amplification of reference gene primers. The assay was immunoSEQ multiplex PCR, and TCRdb's table has in-frame clones only and misses some. D and trimming were read from the DNA, whereas the V and J calls and clone size are those reported in that table. This table has 150,000 to 200,000 clones, 81% appearing once. This TCR was sampled from a man aged 55-75 years with active or convalescent COVID-19. Sequencing was done on a sample of peripheral blood. This chain uses TRBV24-1 with TRBJ1-2; 7 bases line up with TRBD1. The CDR3 DNA sequence: TGTGCCACCAGTGACTACGACAGGGAACACACCTTC. This encodes CATSDYDREHTF.